Reported below is one T cell receptor (beta chain). The data belong to a study of regulatory and conventional T cells in RAG deficiency. The sorted conventional CD4+ T cells were CD25-low and CD127-high, with genomic DNA sequenced. Profiled with immunoSEQ multiplex PCR; TCRdb holds only in-frame clones, not every one. The sample has around 23,000 clones, approximately 93% seen once. This sample also belongs to another study, concerning regulatory T cells. That publication notes: Primers: 52 TRBV forward and 13 TRBJ reverse. In patients, unique TRB V-J pairs were restricted and V/J usage skewed, especially in Tregs.

Sequencing was carried out using CD4+ T cells sorted from blood. The clonotype originates from a human donor in good health.

The CDR3 DNA is TGCGCCAGCAGTCATGGGGGAGGGGGGTTGAGCACTGAAGCTTTCTTT. It specifies CASSHGGGGLSTEAFF. This chain links TRBV4-1 with TRBJ1-1, with D possibly being TRBD1 (6 bases). The CDR3 covers 16 residues. Germline assignment: CDR1 MGHRA and CDR2 YSYEKL. V was trimmed by 6 bases and J by 4 bases, leaving 21 bases between them.